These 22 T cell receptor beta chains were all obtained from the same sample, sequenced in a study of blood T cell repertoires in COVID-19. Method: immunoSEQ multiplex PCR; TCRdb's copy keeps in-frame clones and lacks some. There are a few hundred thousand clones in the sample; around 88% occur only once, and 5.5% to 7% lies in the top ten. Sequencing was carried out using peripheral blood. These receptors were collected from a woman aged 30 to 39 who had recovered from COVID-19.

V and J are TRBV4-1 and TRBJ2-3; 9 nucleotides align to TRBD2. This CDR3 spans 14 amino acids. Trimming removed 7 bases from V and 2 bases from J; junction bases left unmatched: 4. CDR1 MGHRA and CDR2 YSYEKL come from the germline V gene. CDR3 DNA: TGCGCCAGCACGGGCGGGGGGGACACAGATACGCAGTATTTT. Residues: CASTGGGDTDTQYF.

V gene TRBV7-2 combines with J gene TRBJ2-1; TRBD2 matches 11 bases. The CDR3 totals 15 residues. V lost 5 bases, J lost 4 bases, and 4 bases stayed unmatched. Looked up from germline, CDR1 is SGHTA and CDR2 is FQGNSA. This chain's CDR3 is CASSPPSGGYNEQFF. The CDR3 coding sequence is TGTGCCAGCAGCCCCCCTAGCGGGGGGTACAATGAGCAGTTCTTC.

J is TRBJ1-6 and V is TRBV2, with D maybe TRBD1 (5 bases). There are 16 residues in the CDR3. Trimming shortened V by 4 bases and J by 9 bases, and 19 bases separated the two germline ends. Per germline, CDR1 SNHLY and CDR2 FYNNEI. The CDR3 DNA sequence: TGTGCCAGCAGTGGGACCCCAGCAGGGAAGGGTTCACCCCTCCACTTT. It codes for CASSGTPAGKGSPLHF.

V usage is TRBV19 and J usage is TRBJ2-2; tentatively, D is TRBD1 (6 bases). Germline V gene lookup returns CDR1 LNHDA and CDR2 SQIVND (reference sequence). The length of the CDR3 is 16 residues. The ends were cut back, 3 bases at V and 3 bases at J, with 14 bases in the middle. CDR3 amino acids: CASSMNWGLDTGELFF. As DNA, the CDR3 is TGTGCCAGTAGTATGAATTGGGGGCTGGACACCGGGGAGCTGTTTTTT.

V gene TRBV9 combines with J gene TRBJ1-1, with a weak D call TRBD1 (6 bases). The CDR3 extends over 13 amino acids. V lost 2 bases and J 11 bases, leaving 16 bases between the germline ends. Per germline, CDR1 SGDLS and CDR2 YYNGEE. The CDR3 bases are TGTGCCAGCAGCGTGGCCGTAGGGGGGGAGGCTTTCTTT. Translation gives CASSVAVGGEAFF.

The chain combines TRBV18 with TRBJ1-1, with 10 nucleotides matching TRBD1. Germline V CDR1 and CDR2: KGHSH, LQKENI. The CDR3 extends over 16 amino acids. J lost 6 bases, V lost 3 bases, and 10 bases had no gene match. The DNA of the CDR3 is TGTGCCAGCTCACCCCGGGACAGGGGAGAGCTTGCTGAAGCTTTCTTT. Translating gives CASSPRDRGELAEAFF.

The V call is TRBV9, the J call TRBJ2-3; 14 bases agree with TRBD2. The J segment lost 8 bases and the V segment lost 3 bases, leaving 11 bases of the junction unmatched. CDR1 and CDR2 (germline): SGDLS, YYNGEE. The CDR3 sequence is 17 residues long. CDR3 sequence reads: CASSAPLTSGGARTQYF. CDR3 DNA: TGTGCCAGCAGCGCACCACTGACTAGCGGGGGGGCTCGTACGCAGTATTTT.

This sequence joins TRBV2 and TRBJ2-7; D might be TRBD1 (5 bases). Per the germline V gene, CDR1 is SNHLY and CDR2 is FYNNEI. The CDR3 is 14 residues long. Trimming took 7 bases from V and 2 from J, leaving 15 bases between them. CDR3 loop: CASISPDKAYEQYF. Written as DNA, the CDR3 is TGTGCCAGCATTTCACCGGACAAAGCCTACGAGCAGTACTTC.

The CDR3 is CASSAGTVSLETQYF. The CDR3 DNA is TGCGCCAGCAGCGCCGGGACAGTTTCTCTAGAGACCCAGTACTTC. The chain combines TRBV5-1 with TRBJ2-5, with 7 bases lining up with TRBD1. Germline CDR1 SGHRS, CDR2 YFSETQ. V lost 4 bases and J lost 4; bases outside the gene matches: 10. This CDR3 spans 15 amino acids.

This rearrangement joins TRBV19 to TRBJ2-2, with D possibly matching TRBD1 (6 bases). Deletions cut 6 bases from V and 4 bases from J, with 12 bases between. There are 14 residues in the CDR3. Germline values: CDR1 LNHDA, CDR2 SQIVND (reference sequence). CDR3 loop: CASSPRGSTGELFF. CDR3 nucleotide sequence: TGTGCCAGTAGCCCTAGGGGGAGCACCGGGGAGCTGTTTTTT.

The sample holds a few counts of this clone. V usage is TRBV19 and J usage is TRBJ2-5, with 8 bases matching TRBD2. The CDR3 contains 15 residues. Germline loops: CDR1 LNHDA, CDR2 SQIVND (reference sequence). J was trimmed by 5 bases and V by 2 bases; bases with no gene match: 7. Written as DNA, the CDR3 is TGTGCCAGTAGTATAAGGGCCGGGGGGGAGGAGACCCAGTACTTC. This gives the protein CASSIRAGGEETQYF.

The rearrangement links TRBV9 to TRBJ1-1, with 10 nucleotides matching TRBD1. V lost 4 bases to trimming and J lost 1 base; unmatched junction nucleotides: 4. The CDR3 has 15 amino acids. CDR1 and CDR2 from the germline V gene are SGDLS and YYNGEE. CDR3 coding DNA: TGTGCCAGCAGCAGACAGGGGGCACCGAACACTGAAGCTTTCTTT. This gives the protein CASSRQGAPNTEAFF.

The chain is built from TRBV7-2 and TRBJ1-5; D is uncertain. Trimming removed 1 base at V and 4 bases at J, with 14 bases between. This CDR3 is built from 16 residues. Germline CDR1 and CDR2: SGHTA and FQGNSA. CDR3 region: CASSLGRELWNQPQHF. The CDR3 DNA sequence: TGTGCCAGCAGCTTAGGGAGGGAGCTTTGGAATCAGCCCCAGCATTTT.

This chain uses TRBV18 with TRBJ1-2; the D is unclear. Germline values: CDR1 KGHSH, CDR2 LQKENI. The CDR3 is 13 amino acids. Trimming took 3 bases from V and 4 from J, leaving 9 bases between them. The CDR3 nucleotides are TGTGCCAGCTCACCGCAACAGATCTATGGCTACACCTTC. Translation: CASSPQQIYGYTF.

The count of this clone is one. CDR3 sequence (DNA): TGTGCCAGCAGGGCCCTCGGACAGGCCCTCGGAGATGAGCAGTTCTTC. Protein sequence: CASRALGQALGDEQFF. V and J are TRBV28 and TRBJ2-1, with 7 bases lining up with TRBD1. Unmatched junction bases numbered 16, after V lost 6 bases and J lost 8 bases. The germline V gene has CDR1 MDHEN and CDR2 SYDVKM. CDR3 length: 16 residues.

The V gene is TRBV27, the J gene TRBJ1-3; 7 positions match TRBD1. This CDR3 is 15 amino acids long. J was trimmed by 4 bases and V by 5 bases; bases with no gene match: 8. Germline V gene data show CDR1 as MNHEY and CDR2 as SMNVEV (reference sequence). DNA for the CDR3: TGTGCCAGCAGTCGGGAGGGGGCTGGAGGAAACACCATATATTTT. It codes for CASSREGAGGNTIYF.

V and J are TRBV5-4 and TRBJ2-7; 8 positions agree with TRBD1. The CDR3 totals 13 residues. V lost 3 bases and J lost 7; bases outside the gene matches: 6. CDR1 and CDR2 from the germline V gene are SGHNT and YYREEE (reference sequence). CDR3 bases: TGTGCCAGCAGCTGGACAGGGCTGCAAGAGCAGTACTTC. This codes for CASSWTGLQEQYF.

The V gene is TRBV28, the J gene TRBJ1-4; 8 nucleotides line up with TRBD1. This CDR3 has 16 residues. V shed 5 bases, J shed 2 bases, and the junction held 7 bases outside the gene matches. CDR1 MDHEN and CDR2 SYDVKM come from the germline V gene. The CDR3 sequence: CASSLRGPATNEKLFF. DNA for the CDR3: TGTGCCAGCAGTCTCAGGGGGCCAGCGACTAATGAAAAACTGTTTTTT.

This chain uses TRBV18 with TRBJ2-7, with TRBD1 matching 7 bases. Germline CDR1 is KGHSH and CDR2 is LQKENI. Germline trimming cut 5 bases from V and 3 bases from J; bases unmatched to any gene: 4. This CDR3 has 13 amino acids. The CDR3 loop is CASSSGQSYEQYF. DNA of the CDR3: TGTGCCAGCTCATCGGGACAGAGCTACGAGCAGTACTTC.

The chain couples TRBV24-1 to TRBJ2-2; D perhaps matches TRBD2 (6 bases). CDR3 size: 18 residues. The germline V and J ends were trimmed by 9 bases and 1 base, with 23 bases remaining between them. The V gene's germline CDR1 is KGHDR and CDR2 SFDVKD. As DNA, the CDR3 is TGTGCCACCGTGTATTCGGGACTCCCAACTTTGAACACCGGGGAGCTGTTTTTT. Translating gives CATVYSGLPTLNTGELFF.

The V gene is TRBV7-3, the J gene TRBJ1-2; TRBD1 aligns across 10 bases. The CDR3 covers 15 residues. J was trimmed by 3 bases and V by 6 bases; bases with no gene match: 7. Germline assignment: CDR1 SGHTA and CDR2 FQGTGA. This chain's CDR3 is CASSLTTGGDYGYTF. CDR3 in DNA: TGTGCCAGCAGTCTAACGACAGGGGGCGACTATGGCTACACCTTC.

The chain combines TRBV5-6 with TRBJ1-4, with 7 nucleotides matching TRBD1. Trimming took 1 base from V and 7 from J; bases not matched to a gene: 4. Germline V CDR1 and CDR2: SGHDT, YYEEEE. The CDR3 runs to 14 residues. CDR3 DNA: TGTGCCAGCAGCTTGAAGGGGGCTGGTGAAAAACTGTTTTTT. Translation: CASSLKGAGEKLFF.